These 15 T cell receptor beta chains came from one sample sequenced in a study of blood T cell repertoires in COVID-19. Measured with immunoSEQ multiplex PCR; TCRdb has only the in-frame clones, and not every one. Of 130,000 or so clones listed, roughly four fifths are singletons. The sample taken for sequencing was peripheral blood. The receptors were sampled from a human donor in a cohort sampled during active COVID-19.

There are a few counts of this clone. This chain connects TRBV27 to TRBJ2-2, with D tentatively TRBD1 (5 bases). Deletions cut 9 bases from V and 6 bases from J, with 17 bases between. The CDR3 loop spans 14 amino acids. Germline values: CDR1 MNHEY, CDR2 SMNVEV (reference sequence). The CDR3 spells CASSPGHLPGELFF. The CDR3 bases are TGTGCCAGTTCCCCAGGACACTTGCCCGGGGAGCTGTTTTTT.

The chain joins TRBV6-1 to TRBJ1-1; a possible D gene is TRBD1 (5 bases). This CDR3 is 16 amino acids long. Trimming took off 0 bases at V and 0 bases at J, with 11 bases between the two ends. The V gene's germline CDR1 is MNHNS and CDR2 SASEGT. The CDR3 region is CASSEARTSLNTEAFF. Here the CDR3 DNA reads TGTGCCAGCAGTGAAGCCCGGACAAGTTTGAACACTGAAGCTTTCTTT.

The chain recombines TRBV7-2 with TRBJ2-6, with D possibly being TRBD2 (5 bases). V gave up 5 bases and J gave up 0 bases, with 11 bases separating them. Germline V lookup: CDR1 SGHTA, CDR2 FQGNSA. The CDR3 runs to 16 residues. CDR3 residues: CASSGRTPSGANVLTF. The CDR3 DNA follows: TGTGCCAGCAGCGGGAGAACACCCTCTGGGGCCAACGTCCTGACTTTC.

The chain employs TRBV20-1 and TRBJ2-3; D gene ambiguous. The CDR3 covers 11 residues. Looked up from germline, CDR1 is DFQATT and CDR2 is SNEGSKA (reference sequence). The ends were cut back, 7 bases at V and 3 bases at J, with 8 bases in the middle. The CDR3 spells CSVAGTDTQYF. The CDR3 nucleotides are TGCAGTGTAGCCGGGACAGATACGCAGTATTTT.

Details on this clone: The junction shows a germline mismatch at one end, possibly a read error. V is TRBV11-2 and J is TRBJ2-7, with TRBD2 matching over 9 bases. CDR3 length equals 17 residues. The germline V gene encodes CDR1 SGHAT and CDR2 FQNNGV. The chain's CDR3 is CASRFPYGGGASYEQYF. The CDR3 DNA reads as TGTGCCAGCCGCTTTCCTTACGGCGGGGGGGCCTCCTACGAGCAGTACTTC. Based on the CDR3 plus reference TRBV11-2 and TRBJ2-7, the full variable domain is EAGVAQSPRYKIIEKRQSVAFWCNPISGHATLYWYQQILGQGPKLLIQFQNNGVVDDSQLPKDRFSAERLKGVDSTLKIQPAKLEDSAVYLCASRFPYGGGASYEQYFGPGTRLTVT.

The CDR3 sequence is CASSPRGSAQETQYF. CDR3 in DNA: TGTGCCAGCAGCCCACGAGGTAGCGCCCAAGAGACCCAGTACTTC. This sequence joins TRBV7-9 and TRBJ2-5; TRBD2 might be the D (5 bases). Germline CDR1 SEHNR, CDR2 FQNEAQ (reference sequence). The CDR3 has 15 amino acids. V lost 5 bases, J lost 1 base, and 14 bases lay in between.

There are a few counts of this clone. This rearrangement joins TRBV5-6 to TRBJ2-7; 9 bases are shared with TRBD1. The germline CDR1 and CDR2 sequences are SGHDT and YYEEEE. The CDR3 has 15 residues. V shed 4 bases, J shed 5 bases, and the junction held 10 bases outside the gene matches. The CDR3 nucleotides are TGTGCCAGCAGCCGAAGGACAGGGGTCGTAAACGAGCAGTACTTC. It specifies CASSRRTGVVNEQYF.

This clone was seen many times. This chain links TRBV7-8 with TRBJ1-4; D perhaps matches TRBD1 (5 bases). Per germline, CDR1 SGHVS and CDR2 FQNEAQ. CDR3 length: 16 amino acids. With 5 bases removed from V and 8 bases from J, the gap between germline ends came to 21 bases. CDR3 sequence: CASSPGPGGGEEKLFF. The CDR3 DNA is TGTGCCAGCAGCCCTGGGCCGGGCGGGGGTGAGGAAAAACTGTTTTTT.

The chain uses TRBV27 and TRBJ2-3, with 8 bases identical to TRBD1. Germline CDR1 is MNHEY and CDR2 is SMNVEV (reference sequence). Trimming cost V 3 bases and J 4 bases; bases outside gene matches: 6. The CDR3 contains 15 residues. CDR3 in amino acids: CASSLTGEVADTQYF. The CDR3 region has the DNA TGTGCCAGCAGTTTGACAGGGGAGGTCGCAGATACGCAGTATTTT.

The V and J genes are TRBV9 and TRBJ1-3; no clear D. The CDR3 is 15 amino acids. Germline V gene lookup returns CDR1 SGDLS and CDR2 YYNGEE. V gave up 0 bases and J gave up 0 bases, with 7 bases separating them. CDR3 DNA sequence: TGTGCCAGCAGCGTAGGCGGCAACTCTGGAAACACCATATATTTT. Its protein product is CASSVGGNSGNTIYF.

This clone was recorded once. CDR3 coding DNA: TGTGCCAGCAGACCACCCTATGGACAGGGCGCCCTCTACAATGAGCAGTTCTTC. Encoded protein: CASRPPYGQGALYNEQFF. The chain employs TRBV27 and TRBJ2-1; 8 bases agree with TRBD1. This CDR3 contains 18 residues. Germline V gene sequence: CDR1 MNHEY, CDR2 SMNVEV (reference sequence). With 6 bases clipped from V and 3 bases from J, the junction kept 16 bases outside the gene matches.

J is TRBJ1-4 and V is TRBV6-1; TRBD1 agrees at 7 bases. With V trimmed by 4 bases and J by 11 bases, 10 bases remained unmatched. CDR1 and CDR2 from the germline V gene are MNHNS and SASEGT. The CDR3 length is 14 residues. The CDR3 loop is CASSVAGAGGKLFF. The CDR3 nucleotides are TGTGCCAGCAGTGTAGCTGGGGCAGGGGGGAAACTGTTTTTT.

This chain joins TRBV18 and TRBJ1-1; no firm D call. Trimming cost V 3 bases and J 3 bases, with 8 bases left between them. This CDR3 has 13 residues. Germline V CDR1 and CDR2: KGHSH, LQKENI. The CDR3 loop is CASSPSLDTEAFF. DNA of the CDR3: TGTGCCAGCTCACCGTCCCTCGACACTGAAGCTTTCTTT.

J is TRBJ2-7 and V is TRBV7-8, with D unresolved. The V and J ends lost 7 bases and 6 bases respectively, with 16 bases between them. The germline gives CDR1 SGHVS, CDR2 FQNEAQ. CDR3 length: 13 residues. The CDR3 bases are TGTGCCAGCACGCCGTCTAGTCTGATCGAGCAGTACTTC. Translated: CASTPSSLIEQYF.

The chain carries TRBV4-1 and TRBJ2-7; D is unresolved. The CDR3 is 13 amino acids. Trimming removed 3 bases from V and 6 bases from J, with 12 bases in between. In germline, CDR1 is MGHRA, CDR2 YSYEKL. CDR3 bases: TGCGCCAGCAGCCAGGCCTCTGACTTCGAGCAGTACTTC. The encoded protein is CASSQASDFEQYF.